The 23 T cell receptor beta chains below come from one sample, sequenced in a study of T-cell reconstitution after alpha-beta-depleted transplantation in children. Unique molecular identifiers featured in how the TCRbeta library was prepared. A single record per CDR3 protein comes from TCRdb applying MiXCR to the PCR reads. The sample carries approximately 500,000 distinct CDR3 sequences, roughly a tenth recorded once. The sequences come from PBMCs, collected before TCRalphabeta/CD19-depleted stem cell transplant. These receptors were taken from a child aged 2 to 9 with inherited bone marrow failure, due to receive a stem cell transplant.

The V and J genes are TRBV2 and TRBJ2-5, with 10 bases identical to TRBD2. Germline V gene lookup returns CDR1 SNHLY and CDR2 FYNNEI. Trimming took 6 bases from V and 6 from J; bases not matched to a gene: 4. This CDR3 contains 13 residues. Here the CDR3 DNA reads TGTGCCAGCAGGGCTAGCGGGAGTCAGACCCAGTACTTC. Encoded protein: CASRASGSQTQYF.

This clonotype was recorded at least ten times. The genes are TRBV7-9 and TRBJ2-4, with D possibly being TRBD1 or TRBD2 (5 bases each). This CDR3 is built from 12 residues. V dropped 1 base and J dropped 7 bases, with 5 bases sitting between them. CDR1 is SEHNR, CDR2 FQNEAQ, per germline (reference sequence). The CDR3 loop is CASSLGGNIQYF. CDR3 nucleotides: TGTGCCAGCAGCTTAGGGGGGAACATTCAGTACTTC.

This clonotype was detected many times. The V gene is TRBV7-2, the J gene TRBJ2-3; D ambiguous. The V gene's germline CDR1 is SGHTA and CDR2 FQGNSA. Trimming removed 1 base at V and 5 bases at J, with 13 bases between. The CDR3 has 15 amino acids. The CDR3 nucleotides read TGTGCCAGCAGCTTAGAAGTAATCGCTGGAGATACGCAGTATTTT. Translated: CASSLEVIAGDTQYF.

The table lists this clonotype with many counts. CDR3 bases: TGTGCCAGCAGTCTACGGCTAGCGGGAGGCGATGAGCAGTTCTTC. Residues: CASSLRLAGGDEQFF. The chain is built from TRBV28 and TRBJ2-1; 11 positions agree with TRBD2. This CDR3 contains 15 residues. The germline V gene has CDR1 MDHEN and CDR2 SYDVKM. The junction had 8 bases not matched to a gene; V was cut back by 5 bases and J by 8 bases.

This clonotype has ten or more counts. V usage is TRBV5-1 and J usage is TRBJ1-1; D is ambiguous. The CDR3 covers 15 residues. Germline CDR1 is SGHRS and CDR2 is YFSETQ. V was shortened by 0 bases and J by 6 bases, with 15 bases between the two germline ends. The CDR3 DNA reads as TGCGCCAGCAGCTTGGTTGTCAGCCGTACTCCTGAAGCTTTCTTT. This encodes CASSLVVSRTPEAFF.

This clonotype was seen ten or more times. The chain links TRBV7-9 to TRBJ1-1, with D possibly being TRBD1 (5 bases). V was shortened by 5 bases and J by 7 bases, with 14 bases between the two germline ends. This CDR3 comprises 13 residues. The germline V gene has CDR1 SEHNR and CDR2 FQNEAQ (reference sequence). The CDR3 protein is CASSIGEGLEAFF. The CDR3 nucleotides are TGTGCCAGCAGCATAGGGGAGGGCCTTGAAGCTTTCTTT.

This clonotype was detected once. This sequence joins TRBV12-3 or TRBV12-4 and TRBJ2-5; weak D call: TRBD1 (6 bases). V dropped 7 bases and J dropped 0 bases, with 15 bases sitting between them. The CDR3 sequence is 15 residues long. CDR3: CASNSLRDNQETQYF. The CDR3 DNA reads TGTGCCAGCAATTCCCTCCGGGACAACCAAGAGACCCAGTACTTC.

This clonotype was counted between two and nine times. The J gene is TRBJ1-2, the V gene TRBV5-1; D not certain. The germline gives CDR1 SGHRS, CDR2 YFSETQ. V was trimmed by 0 bases and J by 4 bases, leaving 13 bases between them. This CDR3 has 15 amino acids. CDR3 protein: CASSLVPNHLYGYTF. The CDR3 DNA reads TGCGCCAGCAGCTTGGTTCCAAATCACCTCTATGGCTACACCTTC.

V is TRBV5-5 and J is TRBJ1-2; possibly TRBD1 for D (5 bases). The V end lost 4 bases, the J end lost 3 bases, and 13 bases lay between the germline ends. The CDR3 extends over 14 amino acids. Germline V CDR1 and CDR2: SGHKS, YYEKEE (reference sequence). CDR3 in amino acids: CASSPVGGDYGYTF. CDR3 DNA: TGTGCCAGCAGCCCTGTCGGGGGAGACTATGGCTACACCTTC.

The rearrangement uses TRBV30 and TRBJ2-3; no reliable D call. The V end was cut by 1 base, the J end by 6 bases, with 11 bases between. The CDR3 contains 13 residues. Per the germline V gene, CDR1 is GTSNPN and CDR2 is SVGIG (reference sequence). In nucleotides, the CDR3 is TGTGCCTGGAGTGCGACCATGCCCGATACGCAGTATTTT. This codes for CAWSATMPDTQYF.

This clonotype has ten or more counts. The chain joins TRBV24-1 to TRBJ1-2, with a weak D call TRBD1 (5 bases). Trimming cost V 4 bases and J 5 bases, with 13 bases left between them. The CDR3 is made up of 14 amino acids. CDR1 is KGHDR, CDR2 SFDVKD, per germline. The CDR3 coding sequence is TGTGCCACCAGTGAAGCCGGCGACAGTTATGGCTACACCTTC. Protein: CATSEAGDSYGYTF.

Many counts were recorded for this clonotype. The rearrangement uses TRBV20-1 and TRBJ2-5; D gene uncertain. The ends were cut back, 6 bases at V and 4 bases at J, with 9 bases in the middle. Per the germline V gene, CDR1 is DFQATT and CDR2 is SNEGSKA (reference sequence). This CDR3 contains 11 residues. CDR3 amino acids: CSAPRGETQYF. CDR3 sequence (DNA): TGCAGTGCCCCCCGTGGAGAGACCCAGTACTTC.

This clonotype was seen ten or more times. This chain connects TRBV5-1 to TRBJ2-1; D is undetermined. V was trimmed by 3 bases and J by 4 bases, leaving 14 bases between them. Looked up from germline, CDR1 is SGHRS and CDR2 is YFSETQ. The length of the CDR3 is 15 residues. The CDR3 region has the DNA TGCGCCAGCAGCTCGAAGTTAGACCCTTACAATGAGCAGTTCTTC. Translated: CASSSKLDPYNEQFF.

The gene calls are TRBV4-2 and TRBJ1-2; D uncertain. V gave up 0 bases and J gave up 2 bases, with 19 bases separating them. The CDR3 totals 18 residues. From germline, CDR1 is LGHNA and CDR2 YNFKEQ. The CDR3, as DNA: TGTGCCAGCAGCCAAGACCCGACCGGGAGGAGGGCCAACTATGGCTACACCTTC. It yields the protein CASSQDPTGRRANYGYTF.

V is TRBV29-1 and J is TRBJ2-1, with D maybe TRBD2 (5 bases). Germline CDR1 SQVTM, CDR2 ANQGSEA. The CDR3 contains 15 residues. V was trimmed by 8 bases and J by 8 bases, leaving 25 bases between them. The CDR3 DNA sequence: TGCAGCACCTGGGGTCACCGGGGAACAGACTATGAGCAGTTCTTC. Translating gives CSTWGHRGTDYEQFF.

This clonotype was picked up many times. The rearrangement uses TRBV25-1 and TRBJ2-1; D is possibly TRBD1 (7 bases). Germline V gene data show CDR1 as MGHDK and CDR2 as SYGVNS. The CDR3 has 17 residues. Trimming stripped 1 base from V and 3 bases from J, with 16 bases between. CDR3 loop: CASSEWGPGDSYNEQFF. The CDR3 nucleotides read TGTGCCAGCAGTGAATGGGGGCCGGGGGACAGCTACAATGAGCAGTTCTTC. Full variable domain (outside the CDR3, taken from reference TRBV25-1 and TRBJ2-1): EADIYQTPRYLVIGTGKKITLECSQTMGHDKMYWYQQDPGMELHLIHYSYGVNSTEKGDLSSESTVSRIRTEHFPLTLESARPSHTSQYLCASSEWGPGDSYNEQFFGPGTRLTVL.

The chain employs TRBV5-5 and TRBJ2-5, with D possibly matching TRBD2 (7 bases). The CDR3 consists of 15 residues. V was cut by 1 base and J by 7 bases, with 17 bases left in between. Germline CDR1 and CDR2: SGHKS and YYEKEE (reference sequence). CDR3 sequence: CASSLSAGAQGTQYF. The CDR3 DNA follows: TGTGCCAGCAGCTTGTCCGCGGGGGCCCAGGGGACCCAGTACTTC.

In its sample, this clonotype was seen many times. The V gene is TRBV6-1, the J gene TRBJ2-2; D is possibly TRBD2 (5 bases). This CDR3 region has 14 residues. Germline V lookup: CDR1 MNHNS, CDR2 SASEGT. V lost 11 bases, J lost 0 bases, and 13 bases lay in between. The DNA for the CDR3 is TGTGCCGGCCGAGGGCTAACGAACACCGGGGAGCTGTTTTTT. Translated, it gives CAGRGLTNTGELFF.

This clonotype has a count of ten or more. The chain uses TRBV29-1 and TRBJ2-2; D might be TRBD2 (5 bases). V dropped 4 bases and J dropped 7 bases, with 7 bases sitting between them. The CDR3 contains 11 residues. CDR1 and CDR2 (germline): SQVTM, ANQGSEA. Here the CDR3 reads CSVAGIGELFF. CDR3 bases: TGCAGCGTTGCGGGGATCGGGGAGCTGTTTTTT.

This clonotype was seen only a few times. V usage is TRBV20-1 and J usage is TRBJ2-1; perhaps TRBD2 as D (9 bases). The CDR3 totals 13 residues. Trimming took off 4 bases at V and 12 bases at J, with 19 bases between the two ends. Germline V CDR1 and CDR2: DFQATT, SNEGSKA (reference sequence). CDR3 in amino acids: CSAIASGTGVQFF. The CDR3 bases are TGCAGTGCTATTGCTAGCGGGACAGGTGTGCAGTTCTTC.

This clonotype was observed at least ten times. J is TRBJ1-5 and V is TRBV7-2; D may be TRBD1 (5 bases). The germline V and J ends were trimmed by 6 bases and 3 bases, with 12 bases remaining between them. Looked up from germline, CDR1 is SGHTA and CDR2 is FQGNSA. The CDR3 extends over 14 amino acids. CDR3 residues: CASRPQGPNQPQHF. In DNA, the CDR3 is TGTGCCAGCAGACCTCAGGGACCCAATCAGCCCCAGCATTTT.

This rearrangement joins TRBV6-5 to TRBJ2-1; 8 nucleotides align to TRBD1. This CDR3 has 14 residues. Germline V gene sequence: CDR1 MNHEY, CDR2 SVGAGI. V gave up 2 bases and J gave up 7 bases; unmatched junction bases: 4. In DNA form, the CDR3 reads TGTGCCAGCAGTTACACCCAGGGGGCGAATGAGCAGTTCTTC. Translating gives CASSYTQGANEQFF.

This clonotype was seen many times. DNA of the CDR3: TGTGCCAGCAGTTACGCAGGGGTTACCTACAATGAGCAGTTCTTC. Its translation: CASSYAGVTYNEQFF. The chain uses TRBV6-2 or TRBV6-3 and TRBJ2-1, with D perhaps TRBD1 (6 bases). Germline V lookup: CDR1 MNHEY, CDR2 SVGEGT. CDR3 size: 15 residues. V was cut by 2 bases and J by 2 bases, with 10 bases left in between.